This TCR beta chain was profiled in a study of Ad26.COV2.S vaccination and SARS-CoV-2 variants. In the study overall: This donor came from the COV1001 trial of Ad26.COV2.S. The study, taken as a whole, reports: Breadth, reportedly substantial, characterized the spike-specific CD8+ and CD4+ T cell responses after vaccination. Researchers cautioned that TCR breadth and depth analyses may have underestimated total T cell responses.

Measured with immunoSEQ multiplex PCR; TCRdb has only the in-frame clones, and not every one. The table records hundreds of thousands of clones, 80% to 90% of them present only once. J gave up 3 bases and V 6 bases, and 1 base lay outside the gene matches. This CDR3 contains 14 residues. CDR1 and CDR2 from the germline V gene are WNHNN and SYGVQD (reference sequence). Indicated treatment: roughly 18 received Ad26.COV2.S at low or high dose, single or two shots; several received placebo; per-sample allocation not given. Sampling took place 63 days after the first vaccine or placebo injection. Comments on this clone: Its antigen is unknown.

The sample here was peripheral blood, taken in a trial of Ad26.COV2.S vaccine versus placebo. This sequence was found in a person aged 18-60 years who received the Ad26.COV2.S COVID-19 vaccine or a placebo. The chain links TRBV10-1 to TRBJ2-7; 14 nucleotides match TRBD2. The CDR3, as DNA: TGCGCCAGCAGCGGACTAGCGGGGGGCTACGAGCAGTACTTC. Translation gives CASSGLAGGYEQYF.